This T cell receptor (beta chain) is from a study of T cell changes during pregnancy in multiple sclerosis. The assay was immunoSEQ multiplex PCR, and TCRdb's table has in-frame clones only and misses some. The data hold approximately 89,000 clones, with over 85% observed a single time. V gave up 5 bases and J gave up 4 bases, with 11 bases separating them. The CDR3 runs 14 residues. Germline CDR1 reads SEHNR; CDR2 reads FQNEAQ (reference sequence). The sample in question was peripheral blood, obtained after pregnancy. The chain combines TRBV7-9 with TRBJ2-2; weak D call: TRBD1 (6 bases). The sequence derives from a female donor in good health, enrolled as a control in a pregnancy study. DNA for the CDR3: TGTGCCAGCAGCGTACAGGGTCCCACCGGGGAGCTGTTTTTT. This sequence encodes CASSVQGPTGELFF.